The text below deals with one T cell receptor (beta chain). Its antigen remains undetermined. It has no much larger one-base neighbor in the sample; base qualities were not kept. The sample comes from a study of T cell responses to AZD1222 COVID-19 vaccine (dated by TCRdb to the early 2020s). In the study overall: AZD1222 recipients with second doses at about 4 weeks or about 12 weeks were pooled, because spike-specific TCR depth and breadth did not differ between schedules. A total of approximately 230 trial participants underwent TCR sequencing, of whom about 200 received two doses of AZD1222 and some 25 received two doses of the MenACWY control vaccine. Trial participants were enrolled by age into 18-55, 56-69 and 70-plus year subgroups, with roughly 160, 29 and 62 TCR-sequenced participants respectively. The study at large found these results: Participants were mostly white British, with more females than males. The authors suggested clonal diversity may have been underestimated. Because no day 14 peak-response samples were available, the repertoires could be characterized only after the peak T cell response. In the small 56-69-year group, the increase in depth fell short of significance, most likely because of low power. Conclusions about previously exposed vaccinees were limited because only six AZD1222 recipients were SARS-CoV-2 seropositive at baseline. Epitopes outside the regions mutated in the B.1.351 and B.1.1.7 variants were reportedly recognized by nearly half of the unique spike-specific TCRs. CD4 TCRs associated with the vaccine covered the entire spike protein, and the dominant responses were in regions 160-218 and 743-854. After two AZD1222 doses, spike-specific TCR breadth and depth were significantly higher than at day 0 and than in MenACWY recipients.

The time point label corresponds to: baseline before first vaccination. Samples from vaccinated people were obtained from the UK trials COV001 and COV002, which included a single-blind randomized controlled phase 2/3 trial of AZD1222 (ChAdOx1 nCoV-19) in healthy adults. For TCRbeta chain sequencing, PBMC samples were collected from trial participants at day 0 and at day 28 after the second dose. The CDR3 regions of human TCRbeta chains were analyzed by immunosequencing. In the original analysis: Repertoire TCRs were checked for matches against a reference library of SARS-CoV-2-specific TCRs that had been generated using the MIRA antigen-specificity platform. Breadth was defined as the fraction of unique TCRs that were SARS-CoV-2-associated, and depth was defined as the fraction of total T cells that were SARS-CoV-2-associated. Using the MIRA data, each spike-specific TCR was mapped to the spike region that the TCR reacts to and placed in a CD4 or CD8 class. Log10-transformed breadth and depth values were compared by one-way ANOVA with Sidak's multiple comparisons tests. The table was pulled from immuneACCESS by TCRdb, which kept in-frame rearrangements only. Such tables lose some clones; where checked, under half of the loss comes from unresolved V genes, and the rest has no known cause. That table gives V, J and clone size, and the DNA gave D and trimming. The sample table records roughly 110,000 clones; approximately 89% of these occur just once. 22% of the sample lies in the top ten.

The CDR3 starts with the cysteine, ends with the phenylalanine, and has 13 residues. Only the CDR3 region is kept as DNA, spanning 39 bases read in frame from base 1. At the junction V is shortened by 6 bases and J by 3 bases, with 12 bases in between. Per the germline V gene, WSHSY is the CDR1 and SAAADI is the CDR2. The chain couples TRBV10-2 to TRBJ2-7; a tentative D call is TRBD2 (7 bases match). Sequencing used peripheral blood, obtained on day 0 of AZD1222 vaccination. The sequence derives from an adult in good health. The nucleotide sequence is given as TGCGCCAGCAGGCCCGGGGGGCTCTACGAGCAGTACTTC. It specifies CASRPGGLYEQYF.